A selection of T cell receptor beta chains follows, all from one sample in a study of technical replicates of blood from a few donors. The data were produced by immunoSEQ multiplex PCR, yet TCRdb's version contains in-frame clones alone and is incomplete. The sample includes around 80,000 clones, 95% to 98% seen only once; the top ten take over 0.13%. The sequenced sample consisted of T cells isolated from PBMCs. The origin of the receptors is a human donor in good health. CDR3s include the opening cysteine and the closing phenylalanine or tryptophan. The D gene is left open where the match is weak. Some rows mark clone size as missing; the rest say once, few, many or name a class of expanded clone.

d_call: NA
j_call: TRBJ2-5
v_call: TRBV30
clone_size: once
cdr3_nt: TGTGCCTGGATGGGGGGTCGGGAGACCCAGTACTTC
cdr3_aa: CAWMGGRETQYF

d_call: NA
j_call: TRBJ1-5
v_call: TRBV30
clone_size: NA
cdr3_nt: TGTGCCTGGAGCCGGTCTAGCAATCAGCCCCAGCATTTT
cdr3_aa: CAWSRSSNQPQHF

d_call: NA
j_call: TRBJ1-5
v_call: TRBV2
clone_size: NA
cdr3_nt: TGTGCCAGCAGGCTGACGAAGGGAGGGGATCAGCCCCAGCATTTT
cdr3_aa: CASRLTKGGDQPQHF

d_call: NA
j_call: TRBJ1-2
v_call: TRBV4-2
clone_size: NA
cdr3_nt: TGTGCCAGCAGCCAAACAGCGGAAACCTATGGCTACACCTTC
cdr3_aa: CASSQTAETYGYTF

d_call: NA
j_call: TRBJ1-6
v_call: TRBV30
clone_size: once
cdr3_nt: TGTGCCTGGGACCTAGGAGCGGGTTATGGTTCACCCCTCCACTTT
cdr3_aa: CAWDLGAGYGSPLHF

d_call: NA
j_call: TRBJ2-4
v_call: TRBV6-5
clone_size: NA
cdr3_nt: TGTGCCAGCAGTTTGCAGGGGGCCAAAAACATTCAGTACTTC
cdr3_aa: CASSLQGAKNIQYF

d_call: TRBD1
j_call: TRBJ1-1
v_call: TRBV4-1
clone_size: NA
cdr3_nt: TGCGCCAGCAGCCAAGATTCGACAGGGGGATTACGAGCTTTCTTT
cdr3_aa: CASSQDSTGGLRAFF

d_call: NA
j_call: TRBJ2-7
v_call: TRBV6-1
clone_size: NA
cdr3_nt: TGTGCCAGCAGTGGAAGACAGAGGAGCTCCTACGAGCAGTACTTC
cdr3_aa: CASSGRQRSSYEQYF

d_call: NA
j_call: TRBJ1-1
v_call: TRBV6-1
clone_size: NA
cdr3_nt: TGTGCCAGCAGTGCCGGGTGGACTGAAGCTTTCTTT
cdr3_aa: CASSAGWTEAFF

d_call: NA
j_call: TRBJ2-3
v_call: TRBV4-1
clone_size: NA
cdr3_nt: TGCGCCAGCAGCCAAGAGGGGGGTGGCACAGATACGCAGTATTTT
cdr3_aa: CASSQEGGGTDTQYF

d_call: NA
j_call: TRBJ2-7
v_call: TRBV6-5
clone_size: once
cdr3_nt: TGTGCCAGCAGTAAATCTACAGGGATCTACGAGCAGTACTTC
cdr3_aa: CASSKSTGIYEQYF

d_call: TRBD2
j_call: TRBJ2-1
v_call: TRBV5-1
clone_size: NA
cdr3_nt: TGCGCCAGCAGCATCCTAGCGGGAGCTTACAATGAGCAGTTCTTC
cdr3_aa: CASSILAGAYNEQFF

d_call: NA
j_call: TRBJ1-3
v_call: TRBV5-6
clone_size: NA
cdr3_nt: TGTGCCAGCAGCCTAGGTGGAAACACCATATATTTT
cdr3_aa: CASSLGGNTIYF

d_call: TRBD1
j_call: TRBJ2-7
v_call: TRBV7-9
clone_size: NA
cdr3_nt: TGTGCCAGCAGCGAGGGGGCATCCTACGAGCAGTACTTC
cdr3_aa: CASSEGASYEQYF

d_call: NA
j_call: TRBJ2-1
v_call: TRBV28
clone_size: NA
cdr3_nt: TGTGCCAGCAGGTCACCTTTAGCCCACCTCGGCAATGAGCAGTTCTTC
cdr3_aa: CASRSPLAHLGNEQFF

d_call: TRBD2
j_call: TRBJ2-3
v_call: TRBV10-1
clone_size: NA
cdr3_nt: TGCGCCAGCGGCAGCGGGGGGACAGATACGCAGTATTTT
cdr3_aa: CASGSGGTDTQYF

d_call: NA
j_call: TRBJ2-4
v_call: TRBV2
clone_size: NA
cdr3_nt: TGTGCCAGCAGTGGGGGGGAAAACATTCAGTACTTC
cdr3_aa: CASSGGENIQYF

d_call: TRBD2
j_call: TRBJ2-3
v_call: TRBV29-1
clone_size: NA
cdr3_nt: TGCAGCGTTGTGGACGCGGGAGATTGGGATACGCAGTATTTT
cdr3_aa: CSVVDAGDWDTQYF

d_call: NA
j_call: TRBJ1-1
v_call: TRBV5-6
clone_size: NA
cdr3_nt: TGTGCCAGCAGCTTGCAGGCGGCCGGGGGTCTCGCTGAAGCTTTCTTT
cdr3_aa: CASSLQAAGGLAEAFF

d_call: NA
j_call: TRBJ1-6
v_call: TRBV13
clone_size: NA
cdr3_nt: TGTGCCAGCAGCTCTCGGTCGTTCAATAATTCACCCCTCCACTTT
cdr3_aa: CASSSRSFNNSPLHF

d_call: TRBD2
j_call: TRBJ2-2
v_call: TRBV11-2
clone_size: NA
cdr3_nt: TGTGCCATCGGGACTAGCAACACCGGGGAGCTGTTTTTT
cdr3_aa: CAIGTSNTGELFF

d_call: NA
j_call: TRBJ1-4
v_call: TRBV9
clone_size: NA
cdr3_nt: TGTGCCAGCAGCGACGGAGCCTTGGGTGAAAAACTGTTTTTT
cdr3_aa: CASSDGALGEKLFF

d_call: NA
j_call: TRBJ1-5
v_call: TRBV27
clone_size: NA
cdr3_nt: TGTGCCAGCGGGGGGTCGTACCAGCCCCAGCATTTT
cdr3_aa: CASGGSYQPQHF

d_call: TRBD2
j_call: TRBJ2-1
v_call: TRBV7-9
clone_size: NA
cdr3_nt: TGTGCCAGCAGCAGCACTAGCGGGGGGGCCAGGGATGAGCAGTTCTTC
cdr3_aa: CASSSTSGGARDEQFF

d_call: NA
j_call: TRBJ1-1
v_call: TRBV6-5
clone_size: NA
cdr3_nt: TGTGCCAGCAGCCCAGACAGCCGTCCCACTGAAGCTTTCTTT
cdr3_aa: CASSPDSRPTEAFF

d_call: TRBD1
j_call: TRBJ1-4
v_call: TRBV7-6
clone_size: NA
cdr3_nt: TGTGCCAGCAGCAACAGGGGAAGGGACGAAAAACTGTTTTTT
cdr3_aa: CASSNRGRDEKLFF

d_call: NA
j_call: TRBJ2-2
v_call: TRBV28
clone_size: NA
cdr3_nt: TGTGCCAGCAGTCCCCAGTCCACCGGGGAGCTGTTTTTT
cdr3_aa: CASSPQSTGELFF

d_call: NA
j_call: TRBJ2-7
v_call: TRBV11-3
clone_size: NA
cdr3_nt: TGTGCCAGCAGCTTAGCTAGGTTCGACGAGCAGTACTTC
cdr3_aa: CASSLARFDEQYF

d_call: TRBD1
j_call: TRBJ2-3
v_call: TRBV7-9
clone_size: NA
cdr3_nt: TGTGCCAGCAGCTTATACACAGGGGGCGACGATACGCAGTATTTT
cdr3_aa: CASSLYTGGDDTQYF

d_call: NA
j_call: TRBJ1-2
v_call: TRBV6-5
clone_size: NA
cdr3_nt: TGTGCCAGCAGGGGGGCGGAGAGGTCTGGCTACACCTTC
cdr3_aa: CASRGAERSGYTF

d_call: TRBD2
j_call: TRBJ2-1
v_call: TRBV15
clone_size: NA
cdr3_nt: TGTGCCACCAGCAGACCCCCCTCACCCCTCACCGGGACTAGCAGGGGTGAGCAGTTCTTC
cdr3_aa: CATSRPPSPLTGTSRGEQFF

d_call: NA
j_call: TRBJ1-6
v_call: TRBV11-2
clone_size: NA
cdr3_nt: TGTGCCAGCAGCTTAGTCGGGCAGGGGAAATCACCCCTCCACTTT
cdr3_aa: CASSLVGQGKSPLHF

d_call: NA
j_call: TRBJ1-2
v_call: TRBV2
clone_size: NA
cdr3_nt: TGTGCCAGCAGTGTGGAAGGGGCCTACAACTATGGCTACACCTTC
cdr3_aa: CASSVEGAYNYGYTF

d_call: NA
j_call: TRBJ2-1
v_call: TRBV5-1
clone_size: once
cdr3_nt: TGCGCCAGCAGCTTGGGCGCCTTTGCGCAGGGGTCAAGCAATGAGCAGTTCTTC
cdr3_aa: CASSLGAFAQGSSNEQFF

d_call: NA
j_call: TRBJ2-2
v_call: TRBV19
clone_size: NA
cdr3_nt: TGTGCCAGTAGTATTGCGGGGATCACCGGGGAGCTGTTTTTT
cdr3_aa: CASSIAGITGELFF

d_call: TRBD2
j_call: TRBJ2-1
v_call: TRBV5-1
clone_size: NA
cdr3_nt: TGCGCCAGCACCACCCTCAGCGGGGCGTACAATGAGCAGTTCTTC
cdr3_aa: CASTTLSGAYNEQFF

d_call: TRBD1
j_call: TRBJ2-5
v_call: TRBV18
clone_size: NA
cdr3_nt: TGTGCCAGCTCACCCTTTCCAGGGGGTGAAGAGACCCAGTACTTC
cdr3_aa: CASSPFPGGEETQYF

d_call: TRBD1
j_call: TRBJ1-2
v_call: TRBV6-5
clone_size: NA
cdr3_nt: TGTGCCAGCAGCCGACCGGGACAGCTGAACTATGGCTACACCTTC
cdr3_aa: CASSRPGQLNYGYTF

d_call: NA
j_call: TRBJ2-1
v_call: TRBV19
clone_size: NA
cdr3_nt: TGTGCCAGTAGGGGCGATGAGCAGTTCTTC
cdr3_aa: CASRGDEQFF

d_call: TRBD1
j_call: TRBJ2-1
v_call: TRBV6-1
clone_size: NA
cdr3_nt: TGTGCCAGCAGCCAGGGACAGGCAATCCTCAATGAGCAGTTCTTC
cdr3_aa: CASSQGQAILNEQFF

d_call: NA
j_call: TRBJ1-4
v_call: TRBV30
clone_size: NA
cdr3_nt: TGTGCCTGCGACAGGACGAATGAAAAACTGTTTTTT
cdr3_aa: CACDRTNEKLFF

d_call: TRBD1
j_call: TRBJ1-5
v_call: TRBV7-9
clone_size: NA
cdr3_nt: TGTGCCAGCAGCGCAGGGACAGGGAACCAGCCCCAGCATTTT
cdr3_aa: CASSAGTGNQPQHF

d_call: TRBD2
j_call: TRBJ2-1
v_call: TRBV19
clone_size: NA
cdr3_nt: TGTGCCAGTAGTATTCTATTGACTAGCGGGAGCGTAAATGAGCAGTTCTTC
cdr3_aa: CASSILLTSGSVNEQFF

d_call: NA
j_call: TRBJ2-2
v_call: TRBV9
clone_size: NA
cdr3_nt: TGTGCCAGCAGCGGACGGACAACGAACACCGGGGAGCTGTTTTTT
cdr3_aa: CASSGRTTNTGELFF

d_call: NA
j_call: TRBJ1-5
v_call: TRBV2
clone_size: NA
cdr3_nt: TGTGCCAGCAACCCAGGACAGCTTATCAATCAGCCCCAGCATTTT
cdr3_aa: CASNPGQLINQPQHF

d_call: TRBD2
j_call: TRBJ2-7
v_call: TRBV28
clone_size: NA
cdr3_nt: TGTGCCAGCAGTAACTCGGGACTAGCGGGAGGGCTCGCTTACGAGCAGTACTTC
cdr3_aa: CASSNSGLAGGLAYEQYF

d_call: TRBD2
j_call: TRBJ2-1
v_call: TRBV29-1
clone_size: NA
cdr3_nt: TGCAGCGGATCCTTTAGCGGGTCCTACAATGAGCAGTTCTTC
cdr3_aa: CSGSFSGSYNEQFF